These 20 T cell receptor beta chains share one sample of origin, sequenced in a study of blood T cell repertoires in COVID-19. The protocol was immunoSEQ multiplex PCR, while the TCRdb copy is restricted to in-frame clones and leaves out a portion. The table has some 100,000 clones, approximately 82% seen once. Material: peripheral blood. These receptor sequences come from a woman at least 80 years old with active or convalescent COVID-19.

The chain uses TRBV5-1 and TRBJ2-5; D unclear. The CDR3 is made up of 13 amino acids. Trimming left V 3 bases short and J 2 bases short, with 8 bases between. Looked up from germline, CDR1 is SGHRS and CDR2 is YFSETQ. The DNA of the CDR3 is TGCGCCAGCAGCTCCCTGGCTCAAGAGACCCAGTACTTC. This sequence encodes CASSSLAQETQYF.

V and J are TRBV11-2 and TRBJ2-7; 7 bases match TRBD2. The germline gives CDR1 SGHAT, CDR2 FQNNGV. Trimming cost V 3 bases and J 3 bases; bases outside gene matches: 2. CDR3 length equals 13 residues. The CDR3: CASSLASGYEQYF. The CDR3 DNA reads TGTGCCAGCAGCTTGGCTAGCGGCTACGAGCAGTACTTC.

CDR3 sequence reads: CASSKIGSGSLETQYF. The CDR3 coding sequence is TGTGCCAGCAGCAAAATCGGTAGCGGGAGTTTGGAGACCCAGTACTTC. This chain joins TRBV11-2 and TRBJ2-5; 9 bases map to TRBD2. This CDR3 has 16 amino acids. The V segment lost 5 bases and the J segment 5 bases; nucleotides outside the gene matches: 12. Germline V CDR1 and CDR2: SGHAT, FQNNGV.

The rearrangement uses TRBV5-1 and TRBJ2-7; 9 nucleotides line up with TRBD2. There are 15 residues in the CDR3. The germline CDR1 and CDR2 sequences are SGHRS and YFSETQ. V was pared by 0 bases and J by 0 bases, with 1 base of the junction left unmatched. DNA for the CDR3: TGCGCCAGCAGCTTGGATAGCGGGAGCTCCTACGAGCAGTACTTC. It yields the protein CASSLDSGSSYEQYF.

This chain connects TRBV19 to TRBJ2-3, with 8 bases lining up with TRBD2. The CDR3 sequence is 15 residues long. V lost 7 bases to trimming and J lost 4 bases; unmatched junction nucleotides: 10. Germline CDR1 and CDR2: LNHDA and SQIVND (reference sequence). CDR3 in DNA: TGTGCCAGTATTGGGAGCGGGAGAGGGGCAGATACGCAGTATTTT. As protein: CASIGSGRGADTQYF.

This chain links TRBV21-1 with TRBJ2-2; the table names TRBD2, a call not compared with the DNA. TRBV21-1 is classified as a pseudogene. This CDR3 comprises 19 residues. CDR3 DNA sequence: TGTGCCAGCAGCGGGGGGAGCGGACTAGAAGACCCGAACACCGGGGAGCTGTTTTTT. The encoded protein is CASSGGSGLEDPNTGELFF.

The V call is TRBV6-6, the J call TRBJ2-3, with TRBD2 identical over 13 bases. Trimming cost V 7 bases and J 5 bases; bases outside gene matches: 6. The CDR3 consists of 15 residues. Germline CDR1 and CDR2: MNHNY and SVGAGI (reference sequence). Here the CDR3 reads CASKRLAGGVDTQYF. The CDR3, as DNA: TGTGCCAGCAAAAGACTAGCGGGAGGCGTAGATACGCAGTATTTT.

Details on this clone: This CDR3 is also generated by other DNA sequences in the sample. The chain joins TRBV29-1 to TRBJ2-2, with 8 bases identical to TRBD1. Germline trimming cut 6 bases from V and 1 base from J; bases unmatched to any gene: 7. Germline CDR1 is SQVTM and CDR2 is ANQGSEA. This CDR3 comprises 15 residues. The CDR3: CSVRSGTGNTGELFF. As DNA, the CDR3 is TGCAGCGTGCGTTCCGGGACAGGGAACACCGGGGAGCTGTTTTTT.

The CDR3 nucleotides read TGCGCCAGCAGCCAAGCAGTCCCTGAGGCGCAGTATTTT. This translates into CASSQAVPEAQYF. The chain joins TRBV4-1 to TRBJ2-3, with unresolved D. The V and J ends lost 1 base and 10 bases respectively, with 12 bases between them. Germline V gene sequence: CDR1 MGHRA, CDR2 YSYEKL. This CDR3 region has 13 residues.

This clone was found once. The chain couples TRBV6-4 to TRBJ2-3, with 8 bases aligning to TRBD2. The J segment lost 9 bases and the V segment lost 4 bases, leaving 12 bases of the junction unmatched. This CDR3 spans 15 amino acids. Per the germline V gene, CDR1 is MRHNA and CDR2 is SNTAGT. Written as DNA, the CDR3 is TGTGCCAGCAGTGCGGGACTAGAGGGAATTTGGACGCAGTATTTT. As protein: CASSAGLEGIWTQYF.

This clone was recorded a few times. The chain combines TRBV19 with TRBJ2-7; a possible D gene is TRBD1 (6 bases). V dropped 5 bases and J dropped 3 bases, with 17 bases sitting between them. The CDR3 sequence is 15 residues long. Germline CDR1 LNHDA, CDR2 SQIVND (reference sequence). The DNA of the CDR3 is TGTGCCAGTAGTCAACAGGGCCTGGGTAACTACGAGCAGTACTTC. Its translation is CASSQQGLGNYEQYF.

The chain uses TRBV5-6 and TRBJ2-7; 7 nucleotides line up with TRBD2. CDR3 length: 18 residues. CDR1 is SGHDT, CDR2 YYEEEE, per germline. V gave up 0 bases and J gave up 0 bases; unmatched junction bases: 12. CDR3 loop: CASSLDISVRGSSYEQYF. CDR3 sequence (DNA): TGTGCCAGCAGCTTGGATATTAGCGTGCGGGGGAGCTCCTACGAGCAGTACTTC.

This chain links TRBV5-1 with TRBJ2-7; D possibly corresponds to TRBD1 (5 bases). The CDR3 sequence is 15 residues long. The V end lost 0 bases, the J end lost 3 bases, and 13 bases lay between the germline ends. CDR1 is SGHRS, CDR2 YFSETQ, per germline. The DNA for the CDR3 is TGCGCCAGCAGCTTGGATCAGGGCACCCACTACGAGCAGTACTTC. It specifies CASSLDQGTHYEQYF.

The chain recombines TRBV11-3 with TRBJ2-7, with 7 positions matching TRBD2. This CDR3 spans 14 amino acids. Germline V gives CDR1 SGHNT, CDR2 YENEEA. Losses at the gene ends were 1 base for V and 2 bases for J; bases not matched to a gene: 2. The CDR3 is CASSLGEGTYEQYF. CDR3 sequence (DNA): TGTGCCAGCAGCTTAGGGGAGGGAACCTACGAGCAGTACTTC.

The V call is TRBV15, the J call TRBJ2-1, with 14 bases aligning to TRBD2. Germline CDR1 and CDR2: LNHNV and YYDKDF (reference sequence). The V and J ends lost 0 bases and 6 bases, in that order; junction bases with no gene match: 1. The CDR3 has 16 amino acids. CDR3 in amino acids: CATSRETSGRVNEQFF. The CDR3 coding sequence is TGTGCCACCAGCAGAGAGACTAGCGGGAGGGTCAATGAGCAGTTCTTC. The complete variable domain, with remaining parts taken from reference TRBV15 and TRBJ2-1, reads DAMVIQNPRYQVTQFGKPVTLSCSQTLNHNVMYWYQQKSSQAPKLLFHYYDKDFNNEADTPDNFQSRRPNTSFCFLDIRSPGLGDTAMYLCATSRETSGRVNEQFFGPGTRLTVL.

The count of this clone is one. This chain connects TRBV12-3 or TRBV12-4 to TRBJ1-2, with 7 bases lining up with TRBD1. With V trimmed by 3 bases and J by 7 bases, 5 bases remained unmatched. The CDR3 length is 13 residues. In DNA form, the CDR3 reads TGTGCCAGCAGTTTCGGACAGGTTGGTGGCTACACCTTC. Its translation is CASSFGQVGGYTF.

This clone was observed a handful of times. The V and J genes are TRBV7-3 and TRBJ1-5; D not resolved. This CDR3 region has 13 residues. Germline V gene sequence: CDR1 SGHTA, CDR2 FQGTGA. Deletions cut 2 bases from V and 2 bases from J, with 4 bases between. The CDR3 spells CASSLGRNQPQHF. The CDR3 bases are TGTGCCAGCAGCTTAGGCCGCAATCAGCCCCAGCATTTT.

This clone has only a few counts. The rearrangement joins TRBV15 to TRBJ1-3, with 10 bases that match TRBD1. V dropped 3 bases and J dropped 1; count of bases not matched to a gene: 6. The CDR3 covers 17 residues. The germline gives CDR1 LNHNV, CDR2 YYDKDF (reference sequence). CDR3 protein: CATSRGGQGESGNTIYF. The CDR3 DNA sequence: TGTGCCACCAGCAGGGGAGGACAGGGGGAATCTGGAAACACCATATATTTT.

V gene TRBV15 combines with J gene TRBJ2-1, with D perhaps TRBD1 (6 bases). This CDR3 has 14 residues. Trimming left V 0 bases short and J 8 bases short, with 11 bases between. Looked up from germline, CDR1 is LNHNV and CDR2 is YYDKDF (reference sequence). CDR3 sequence (DNA): TGTGCCACCAGCAGAGACAGGGGCGTCCATGAGCAGTTCTTC. Translating it yields CATSRDRGVHEQFF.

The table lists this clone with a few counts. The CDR3 loop is CASSSTSADTQYF. Here the CDR3 DNA reads TGCGCCAGCAGCTCCACTAGCGCGGATACGCAGTATTTT. This rearrangement joins TRBV5-1 to TRBJ2-3, with TRBD2 matching over 7 bases. In germline, CDR1 is SGHRS, CDR2 YFSETQ. The CDR3 has 13 residues. Trimming took 3 bases from V and 6 from J; bases not matched to a gene: 4.